This T cell receptor (beta chain) came from a study of control samples from healthy donors and cancer patients. V was cut by 7 bases and J by 2 bases, with 11 bases left in between. Germline CDR1 reads LNHDA; CDR2 reads SQIVND (reference sequence). The CDR3 contains 13 residues. The repertoire was sequenced with immunoSEQ multiplex PCR; TCRdb's copy has only in-frame clones and lacks some. Here the sample spans about 120,000 clones, 93% being singletons. The specimen sequenced was blood. The clonotype originates from a man aged 30-40 years in good health. The J gene is TRBJ1-1, the V gene TRBV19; unclear D gene. CDR3 amino acids: CASTSTLNTEAFF. CDR3 nucleotides: TGTGCCAGTACCTCGACACTTAACACTGAAGCTTTCTTT.